The 31 T cell receptor beta chains listed next were all sequenced from one sample in a study of T cell responses to AZD1222 COVID-19 vaccine. The repertoire was sequenced with immunoSEQ multiplex PCR; TCRdb's copy has only in-frame clones and lacks some. Of 150,000 to 170,000 clones in the sample, about 88% were seen once. Specimen: peripheral blood, collected on day 0 of AZD1222 vaccination. The receptor set was obtained from an adult in good health.

The chain joins TRBV29-1 to TRBJ2-3; 8 nucleotides agree with TRBD2. Trimming cost V 5 bases and J 3 bases; bases outside gene matches: 7. This CDR3 is 14 amino acids long. Germline V gene data show CDR1 as SQVTM and CDR2 as ANQGSEA. The CDR3 protein is CSVLTSGLTDTQYF. In nucleotides, the CDR3 is TGCAGCGTTCTAACTAGCGGATTAACAGATACGCAGTATTTT.

The chain couples TRBV27 to TRBJ1-5, with a weak D call TRBD1 (6 bases). V lost 5 bases to trimming and J lost 1 base, with 15 bases between them. This CDR3 spans 16 amino acids. Germline assignment: CDR1 MNHEY and CDR2 SMNVEV (reference sequence). CDR3 sequence reads: CASSRTGTLSNQPQHF. The CDR3 nucleotides are TGTGCCAGCAGTCGTACCGGGACACTCAGCAATCAGCCCCAGCATTTT.

The chain combines TRBV2 with TRBJ2-1; either TRBD1 or TRBD2 may supply D (5 bases each). Germline CDR1 is SNHLY and CDR2 is FYNNEI. The CDR3 totals 12 residues. The CDR3 loop is CTGGPLRNEQFF. DNA for the CDR3: TGTACTGGGGGTCCCCTCAGGAATGAGCAGTTCTTC.

V gene TRBV4-2 combines with J gene TRBJ1-2, with 8 positions matching TRBD1. Trimming took 1 base from V and 8 from J; bases not matched to a gene: 6. Per germline, CDR1 LGHNA and CDR2 YNFKEQ. This CDR3 comprises 14 residues. CDR3 nucleotides: TGTGCCAGCAGCCAAGTGGGACAGGTGAACGGCTACACCTTC. Amino acids: CASSQVGQVNGYTF.

The chain has TRBV5-1 and TRBJ1-4; D uncertain. CDR1 SGHRS and CDR2 YFSETQ come from the germline V gene. V lost 4 bases and J lost 4, with 11 bases in between. This CDR3 comprises 14 residues. CDR3 DNA sequence: TGCGCCAGCAGCACAAGCGGGAATAATGAAAAACTGTTTTTT. Protein sequence: CASSTSGNNEKLFF.

The CDR3 sequence is CASSQGATGANVLTF. In nucleotides, the CDR3 is TGTGCCAGCAGCCAAGGGGCGACTGGGGCCAACGTCCTGACTTTC. The chain combines TRBV7-2 with TRBJ2-6; D might be TRBD1 (5 bases). The CDR3 runs 15 residues. The V end lost 5 bases, the J end lost 2 bases, and 10 bases lay between the germline ends. The germline V gene has CDR1 SGHTA and CDR2 FQGNSA.

This sequence joins TRBV10-2 and TRBJ2-5; D is perhaps TRBD1 (6 bases). V gave up 2 bases and J gave up 5 bases, with 12 bases separating them. This CDR3 has 14 residues. Per the germline V gene, CDR1 is WSHSY and CDR2 is SAAADI. DNA of the CDR3: TGCGCCAGCAGTGAGGGCAGGGGCAGGGAGACCCAGTACTTC. Translation: CASSEGRGRETQYF.

V and J are TRBV6-5 and TRBJ2-7, with 9 bases identical to TRBD2. Germline lookup yields CDR1 MNHEY and CDR2 SVGAGI. The V gene end was trimmed by 6 bases and the J gene end by 1 base; junction bases not matched to a gene: 7. This CDR3 has 15 residues. The CDR3 loop reads CASRFARGGSYEQYF. The CDR3 nucleotides read TGTGCCAGCAGATTCGCGCGGGGGGGATCCTACGAGCAGTACTTC.

The chain couples TRBV3-1 (or the pseudogene TRBV3-2) to TRBJ1-4; possibly TRBD1 for D (5 bases). The CDR3 has 13 residues. Germline CDR1 and CDR2: LGHDT and YNNKEL (reference sequence). V was shortened by 4 bases and J by 8 bases, with 11 bases between the two germline ends. CDR3 protein: CASSPSGREKLFF. CDR3 nucleotide sequence: TGTGCCAGCAGCCCATCAGGGCGGGAAAAACTGTTTTTT.

This rearrangement joins TRBV2 to TRBJ1-2; D may be TRBD1 (6 bases). CDR3 size: 14 residues. The germline gives CDR1 SNHLY, CDR2 FYNNEI. V was trimmed by 8 bases and J by 8 bases, leaving 21 bases between them. Here the CDR3 reads CASSRGAALAGYTF. CDR3 nucleotide sequence: TGTGCCAGCTCCAGGGGTGCAGCACTAGCGGGCTACACCTTC. The whole variable domain, remainder taken from reference TRBV2 and TRBJ1-2, is EPEVTQTPSHQVTQMGQEVILRCVPISNHLYFYWYRQILGQKVEFLVSFYNNEISEKSEIFDDQFSVERPDGSNFTLKIRSTKLEDSAMYFCASSRGAALAGYTFGSGTRLTVV.

The chain combines TRBV4-1 with TRBJ1-6, with D possibly TRBD1 on 6 matching bases. Trimming left V 1 base short and J 8 bases short, with 15 bases between. This CDR3 spans 16 amino acids. Germline lookup yields CDR1 MGHRA and CDR2 YSYEKL. CDR3 nucleotide sequence: TGCGCCAGCAGCCAAGGGGCCGCCAGGGGTCATTCACCCCTCCACTTT. Its translation: CASSQGAARGHSPLHF.

This sequence joins TRBV4-3 and TRBJ1-4, with D maybe TRBD1 (6 bases). The CDR3 contains 16 residues. Per germline, CDR1 LGHNA and CDR2 YSLEER. V lost 4 bases to trimming and J lost 6 bases, with 18 bases between them. The CDR3 spells CASSPRRGTWDEKLFF. The CDR3, as DNA: TGCGCCAGCAGCCCCCGGAGGGGGACATGGGATGAAAAACTGTTTTTT.

CDR3 region: CARTRDRDTEAFF. The DNA of the CDR3 is TGTGCTAGGACTCGGGACAGGGATACTGAAGCTTTCTTT. The rearrangement joins TRBV3-1 (or the pseudogene TRBV3-2) to TRBJ1-1; 9 bases agree with TRBD1. CDR1 and CDR2 from the germline V gene are LGHDT and YNNKEL (reference sequence). The CDR3 spans 13 residues.

The rearrangement joins TRBV5-1 to TRBJ2-1; TRBD1 matches 7 bases. The CDR3 extends over 14 amino acids. The junction had 9 bases not matched to a gene; V was cut back by 7 bases and J by 5 bases. Germline-derived CDR1 and CDR2 are SGHRS and YFSETQ. The CDR3 sequence: CASQGQYRDNEQFF. The CDR3 nucleotides are TGCGCCAGCCAGGGACAGTACCGTGACAATGAGCAGTTCTTC.

The chain carries TRBV7-2 and TRBJ2-7, with 12 bases identical to TRBD2. Germline V lookup: CDR1 SGHTA, CDR2 FQGNSA. With 4 bases clipped from V and 6 bases from J, the junction kept 7 bases outside the gene matches. The CDR3 covers 15 residues. The CDR3 spells CASSSSSGGAFEQYF. The CDR3 DNA reads TGTGCCAGCAGCTCCTCTAGCGGGGGGGCCTTCGAGCAGTACTTC.

The chain combines TRBV5-1 with TRBJ2-7; the D is unclear. This CDR3 is 12 amino acids long. From germline, CDR1 is SGHRS and CDR2 YFSETQ. Trimming stripped 4 bases from V and 3 bases from J, with 8 bases between. The chain's CDR3 is CASSQLGYEQYF. In DNA, the CDR3 is TGCGCCAGCAGCCAGCTAGGCTACGAGCAGTACTTC.

The chain employs TRBV4-1 and TRBJ1-2, with a weak D call TRBD1 (5 bases). The CDR3 is 13 residues long. Germline V CDR1 and CDR2: MGHRA, YSYEKL. Trimming cost V 4 bases and J 5 bases, with 11 bases left between them. CDR3 region: CASSPRDGYGYTF. CDR3 in DNA: TGCGCCAGCAGCCCGCGGGACGGGTATGGCTACACCTTC.

The chain combines TRBV5-5 with TRBJ1-1, with 7 positions matching TRBD1. Trimming took 7 bases from V and 2 from J; bases not matched to a gene: 8. The germline V gene has CDR1 SGHKS and CDR2 YYEKEE (reference sequence). This CDR3 region has 14 residues. The CDR3 region has the DNA TGTGCCAGCCGAACCGGGACAGCAAACACTGAAGCTTTCTTT. Amino acids: CASRTGTANTEAFF.

V gene TRBV5-4 combines with J gene TRBJ2-7; TRBD2 aligns across 8 bases. The germline gives CDR1 SGHNT, CDR2 YYREEE (reference sequence). Germline trimming cut 2 bases from V and 7 bases from J; bases unmatched to any gene: 5. The CDR3 contains 13 residues. The CDR3 reads CASSFKRGWEQYF. DNA of the CDR3: TGTGCCAGCAGCTTTAAGCGGGGGTGGGAGCAGTACTTC. Filled out from reference TRBV5-4 and TRBJ2-7, the complete variable domain reads ETGVTQSPTHLIKTRGQQVTLRCSSQSGHNTVSWYQQALGQGPQFIFQYYREEENGRGNFPPRFSGLQFPNYSSELNVNALELDDSALYLCASSFKRGWEQYFGPGTRLTVT.

The J gene is TRBJ1-4, the V gene TRBV10-3, with a tentative D call TRBD1 (6 bases). The V end lost 5 bases, the J end lost 3 bases, and 10 bases lay between the germline ends. Germline V gene data show CDR1 as ENHRY and CDR2 as SYGVKD. The CDR3 is 14 residues long. CDR3 DNA: TGTGCCATCAGTACAGGGTCCCCTAATGAAAAACTGTTTTTT. Translated, it gives CAISTGSPNEKLFF.

The chain couples TRBV5-1 to TRBJ2-2; either TRBD1 or TRBD2 may supply D (6 bases each). Germline V gene lookup returns CDR1 SGHRS and CDR2 YFSETQ. V was trimmed by 5 bases and J by 1 base, leaving 9 bases between them. The CDR3 totals 14 residues. The DNA for the CDR3 is TGCGCCAGCAGAGGGGGGATGAACACCGGGGAGCTGTTTTTT. Its protein is CASRGGMNTGELFF. The variable domain in full, with the rest retrieved from reference TRBV5-1 and TRBJ2-2, is KAGVTQTPRYLIKTRGQQVTLSCSPISGHRSVSWYQQTPGQGLQFLFEYFSETQRNKGNFPGRFSGRQFSNSRSEMNVSTLELGDSALYLCASRGGMNTGELFFGEGSRLTVL.

This clone was observed a few times. The rearrangement links TRBV3-1 (or the pseudogene TRBV3-2) to TRBJ1-6; 9 bases align to TRBD1. Germline CDR1 and CDR2: LGHDT and YNNKEL (reference sequence). Trimming cost V 6 bases and J 8 bases; bases outside gene matches: 5. CDR3 size: 14 residues. The CDR3 region is CASRYRQGDSPLHF. The CDR3 coding sequence is TGTGCCAGCAGGTATCGACAGGGGGATTCACCCCTCCACTTT.

This clone was seen only a few times. The genes are TRBV5-1 and TRBJ2-1; D unresolved. V lost 6 bases and J 5 bases, leaving 12 bases between the germline ends. This CDR3 region has 13 residues. Germline values: CDR1 SGHRS, CDR2 YFSETQ. CDR3 in amino acids: CASKPANNNEQFF. The CDR3 DNA reads TGCGCCAGCAAGCCTGCCAATAACAATGAGCAGTTCTTC.

The gene calls are TRBV20-1 and TRBJ1-5; D uncertain. V lost 0 bases, J lost 11 bases, and 5 bases lay in between. The CDR3 extends over 10 amino acids. Germline CDR1 and CDR2: DFQATT and SNEGSKA (reference sequence). For the CDR3, the DNA is TGCAGTGCTAGAGAGGAGGCCCAGCATTTT. The encoded protein is CSAREEAQHF.

This clone was found once. The chain couples TRBV29-1 to TRBJ2-1; 7 nucleotides agree with TRBD1. The CDR3 spans 17 residues. Germline V gives CDR1 SQVTM, CDR2 ANQGSEA. The trim removed 6 bases at V and 0 bases at J, leaving 14 bases unmatched. As DNA, the CDR3 is TGCAGCGTCGGCGAAGGGGGCGAGAGAAGCTCCTACAATGAGCAGTTCTTC. As protein: CSVGEGGERSSYNEQFF.

The gene calls are TRBV7-8 and TRBJ1-5; D remains ambiguous. Trimming removed 0 bases from V and 3 bases from J, with 12 bases in between. Germline V gene lookup returns CDR1 SGHVS and CDR2 FQNEAQ. The CDR3 covers 16 residues. CDR3 bases: TGTGCCAGCAGCTTAGCGGGCCCGACCTACAATCAGCCCCAGCATTTT. It codes for CASSLAGPTYNQPQHF.

The chain recombines TRBV2 with TRBJ1-6, with TRBD1 identical over 7 bases. V shed 11 bases, J shed 2 bases, and the junction held 3 bases outside the gene matches. The CDR3 totals 13 residues. Germline lookup yields CDR1 SNHLY and CDR2 FYNNEI. CDR3: CAGGTAYNSPLHF. In nucleotides, the CDR3 is TGTGCCGGAGGGACAGCCTATAATTCACCCCTCCACTTT.

V usage is TRBV7-8 and J usage is TRBJ1-2, with 9 bases aligning to TRBD1. V dropped 5 bases and J dropped 0; count of bases not matched to a gene: 10. Germline-derived CDR1 and CDR2 are SGHVS and FQNEAQ. There are 17 residues in the CDR3. The CDR3 loop is CASSPQGQGKTNYGYTF. The CDR3 nucleotides are TGTGCCAGCAGCCCTCAGGGACAGGGCAAGACTAACTATGGCTACACCTTC.

J is TRBJ2-1 and V is TRBV12-5; D possibly uses TRBD1 or TRBD2 (5 bases each). Per germline, CDR1 LGHNT and CDR2 FRNRAP. The V and J ends lost 0 bases and 5 bases respectively, with 11 bases between them. The CDR3 covers 15 residues. CDR3 region: CASGLVGGPNNEQFF. In DNA, the CDR3 is TGTGCTAGTGGTTTGGTTGGGGGACCCAACAATGAGCAGTTCTTC.

The gene calls are TRBV10-1 and TRBJ1-6; D ambiguous. The CDR3 is 12 amino acids. V lost 2 bases, J lost 7 bases, and 3 bases lay in between. The V gene's germline CDR1 is WNHNN and CDR2 SYGVQD (reference sequence). The CDR3 DNA is TGCGCCAGCAGTGAGGGAAATTCACCCCTCCACTTT. Protein product: CASSEGNSPLHF.

V gene TRBV21-1 combines with J gene TRBJ1-1; no check of the table's D call, TRBD1, against the DNA was made. TRBV21-1 is designated a pseudogene. The CDR3 has 20 amino acids. The CDR3 DNA follows: TGTGCGAGCAGTACACGTCTCGGTGAGGACATCAAAAACCTGAACACTGAAGCTTTCTTT. Protein product: CASSTRLGEDIKNLNTEAFF.